This T cell receptor (beta chain) was observed in a study of control samples from healthy donors and cancer patients (dated by TCRdb to the early 2020s). The library relied on the immunoSEQ multiplex PCR assay. The clones in this table, taken by TCRdb from immuneACCESS, are in-frame only. Not every clone is retained; where verified, under half of the shortfall comes from an unresolved V gene, and the cause of the rest is unknown. The sample has about 95,000 clones on record, 91% of them singletons. The biggest ten clones account for around 0.92% of the sample. With regard to this clone: Its recognized antigen is unknown. It has no much larger one-base neighbor in the sample; base qualities were not kept.

This sequence originates from a woman in her twenties or thirties in good health. The sequencing input was blood.

The nucleotide sequence reads TGTGCCAGCAGCGGTTCCTTTTTGCGGAGCAGGGGGCGGCTGGTTGCTGAAGCTTTCTTT. Its protein is CASSGSFLRSRGRLVAEAFF. The chain is assembled from TRBV27 and TRBJ1-1; TRBD1 agrees with 8 junctional bases. From V the trimming removes 6 bases and from J it removes 6 bases, while the gene matches leave 27 bases of the junction unaccounted for. Its CDR3 holds 20 amino acids, cysteine through phenylalanine. The kept DNA is CDR3 alone, 60 bases in frame from the first base. Per the germline V gene (reference sequence), MNHEY is the CDR1 and SMNVEV is the CDR2.